Presented here are 18 T cell receptor beta chains from one specimen sequenced in a study of CD8+ T cells in alopecia areata. RNA extraction was followed by reverse transcription into cDNA, which acted as the sequencing template. Some clones are missing from TCRdb's copy, which holds only in-frame ones; the method was immunoSEQ multiplex PCR. The table has under 200,000 clones, around 60% seen once. Treatment described: oral pan-JAK inhibitor, 5-10 mg twice daily. The sample consisted of CD4+ T cells sorted from blood, taken at week 24, from a patient treated with tofacitinib. The receptor set was obtained from a human donor with alopecia areata.

This clone was counted only a few times. This rearrangement joins TRBV4-1 to TRBJ1-4; D is possibly TRBD1 (6 bases). Germline V gene sequence: CDR1 MGHRA, CDR2 YSYEKL. Trimming cost V 4 bases and J 5 bases, with 17 bases left between them. The CDR3 totals 16 residues. CDR3 protein: CASSLRDTGKNEKLFF. The CDR3 DNA reads TGCGCCAGCAGCCTCAGAGACACAGGGAAGAATGAAAAACTGTTTTTT.

The chain uses TRBV2 and TRBJ2-2; 12 positions match TRBD2. CDR1 and CDR2 (germline): SNHLY, FYNNEI. Losses at the gene ends were 5 bases for V and 4 bases for J; bases not matched to a gene: 5. The CDR3 runs to 16 residues. This CDR3 reads CASSPMGLAGTGELFF. Here the CDR3 DNA reads TGTGCCAGCAGTCCGATGGGACTAGCGGGCACCGGGGAGCTGTTTTTT.

V gene TRBV2 combines with J gene TRBJ2-7; D remains unclear. The germline V gene encodes CDR1 SNHLY and CDR2 FYNNEI. This CDR3 contains 12 residues. The V gene lost 5 bases and the J gene lost 3 bases, with 8 bases spanning the gap. CDR3 sequence: CASSSEDYEQYF. DNA of the CDR3: TGTGCCAGCAGTTCTGAAGACTACGAGCAGTACTTC.

This chain connects TRBV29-1 to TRBJ2-1, with no clear D. The V gene lost 4 bases and the J gene lost 1 base, with 8 bases spanning the gap. The CDR3 covers 13 residues. CDR1 is SQVTM, CDR2 ANQGSEA, per germline. The CDR3 DNA follows: TGCAGCGTTGTCCAGTTTTCCTACAATGAGCAGTTCTTC. Protein sequence: CSVVQFSYNEQFF.

This clone was counted between two and nine times. The genes are TRBV5-1 and TRBJ1-5; TRBD1 matches 9 bases. The trim removed 4 bases at V and 3 bases at J, leaving 5 bases unmatched. The germline V gene encodes CDR1 SGHRS and CDR2 YFSETQ. The CDR3 runs 15 residues. CDR3 protein: CASSEGTGPNQPQHF. DNA for the CDR3: TGCGCCAGCAGCGAGGGGACAGGGCCCAATCAGCCCCAGCATTTT.

This chain links TRBV29-1 with TRBJ1-1; 10 positions agree with TRBD1. The germline CDR1 and CDR2 sequences are SQVTM and ANQGSEA. Trimming took 6 bases from V and 0 from J; bases not matched to a gene: 4. The CDR3 extends over 14 amino acids. CDR3 nucleotide sequence: TGCAGCGTGGACAGGGGGAGGTTGAACACTGAAGCTTTCTTT. Translation: CSVDRGRLNTEAFF.

This chain joins TRBV6-1 and TRBJ1-2; possible D gene TRBD1, 6 bases. Trimming took off 7 bases at V and 2 bases at J, with 11 bases between the two ends. This CDR3 comprises 13 residues. CDR1 and CDR2 (germline): MNHNS, SASEGT. The CDR3 region is CASTGTFNYGYTF. The CDR3 coding sequence is TGTGCCAGCACCGGGACATTCAACTATGGCTACACCTTC.

The table lists this clone with a few counts. V is TRBV29-1 and J is TRBJ2-4; D is undetermined. Germline values: CDR1 SQVTM, CDR2 ANQGSEA. Between the trimmed V and J ends, which lost 0 bases and 0 bases, there was a span of 9 bases. This CDR3 region has 15 residues. The CDR3 region has the DNA TGCAGCGTTGAAGATCTATCCATAGCCAAAAACATTCAGTACTTC. This sequence encodes CSVEDLSIAKNIQYF.

This clone was recorded a few times. V and J are TRBV29-1 and TRBJ2-3; TRBD2 is a possible D gene (5 bases). The CDR3 loop spans 16 amino acids. CDR1 SQVTM and CDR2 ANQGSEA come from the germline V gene. Trimming removed 7 bases from V and 0 bases from J, with 20 bases in between. This CDR3 reads CSAGVGFPVSTDTQYF. The CDR3 DNA reads as TGCAGCGCCGGGGTGGGGTTCCCCGTAAGCACAGATACGCAGTATTTT.

This clone was found many times. The chain is built from TRBV19 and TRBJ2-5; D is possibly TRBD1 or TRBD2 (6 bases each). Per germline, CDR1 LNHDA and CDR2 SQIVND (reference sequence). The CDR3 has 15 residues. V dropped 6 bases and J dropped 4 bases, with 18 bases sitting between them. CDR3 nucleotide sequence: TGTGCCAGTAGCCGTGGGGGGCGTATGACAGAGACCCAGTACTTC. Translated, it gives CASSRGGRMTETQYF.

This chain joins TRBV30 and TRBJ1-1, with D unclear. CDR3 length: 15 residues. The V end was cut by 0 bases, the J end by 0 bases, with 11 bases between. Per the germline V gene, CDR1 is GTSNPN and CDR2 is SVGIG (reference sequence). In DNA, the CDR3 is TGTGCCTGGAGTGTATCAAGCTTGGTGAACACTGAAGCTTTCTTT. Translation: CAWSVSSLVNTEAFF. The full variable domain, in which reference TRBV30 and TRBJ1-1 provide the parts outside the CDR3, is SQTIHQWPATLVQPVGSPLSLECTVEGTSNPNLYWYRQAAGRGLQLLFYSVGIGQISSEVPQNLSASRPQDRQFILSSKKLLLSDSGFYLCAWSVSSLVNTEAFFGQGTRLTVV.

The chain links TRBV30 to TRBJ1-3; maybe TRBD1 (5 bases). V was clipped by 4 bases and J by 0 bases, with 7 bases between them. Germline values: CDR1 GTSNPN, CDR2 SVGIG (reference sequence). The CDR3 consists of 13 residues. This CDR3 is CAWIRGSGNTIYF. For the CDR3, the DNA is TGTGCCTGGATAAGGGGCTCTGGAAACACCATATATTTT.

The chain employs TRBV30 and TRBJ2-1, with TRBD1 matching over 10 bases. The V and J ends lost 2 bases and 5 bases, in that order; junction bases with no gene match: 9. Per germline, CDR1 GTSNPN and CDR2 SVGIG (reference sequence). The CDR3 runs 16 residues. As DNA, the CDR3 is TGTGCCTGGAGTTCGAAGGACAGGGGGAGTCACAATGAGCAGTTCTTC. Encoded protein: CAWSSKDRGSHNEQFF.

The V call is TRBV7-2, the J call TRBJ2-5; D is undetermined. Per germline, CDR1 SGHTA and CDR2 FQGNSA. V gave up 4 bases and J gave up 6 bases, with 9 bases separating them. The CDR3 covers 12 residues. CDR3 in amino acids: CASSSLGKTQYF. Written as DNA, the CDR3 is TGTGCCAGCAGCTCCCTTGGGAAGACCCAGTACTTC.

This sequence joins TRBV6-5 and TRBJ1-2; the match to TRBD1 covers 7 bases. Germline V gene data show CDR1 as MNHEY and CDR2 as SVGAGI. Trimming at V came to 4 bases and at J to 7 bases, leaving 6 bases not matched to a gene. CDR3 length: 13 residues. Here the CDR3 DNA reads TGTGCCAGCAGTTTAAACAGGGGATCTGGCTACACCTTC. Encoded protein: CASSLNRGSGYTF.

This clone appeared a few times. V gene TRBV19 combines with J gene TRBJ2-5, with unresolved D. The CDR3 contains 13 residues. V was clipped by 6 bases and J by 1 base, with 9 bases between them. Germline CDR1 is LNHDA and CDR2 is SQIVND (reference sequence). CDR3 in amino acids: CASRSQAQETQYF. The CDR3, as DNA: TGTGCCAGTAGGAGTCAGGCCCAAGAGACCCAGTACTTC.

The chain recombines TRBV29-1 with TRBJ1-6; tentatively, D is TRBD1 (5 bases). Germline loops: CDR1 SQVTM, CDR2 ANQGSEA. The CDR3 has 12 amino acids. Trimming shortened V by 6 bases and J by 14 bases, and 17 bases separated the two germline ends. The DNA of the CDR3 is TGCAGCGTGCTGTCCGGGGGGAAAACCCTCCACTTT. As protein: CSVLSGGKTLHF.

This clone was seen a handful of times. In nucleotides, the CDR3 is TGTGCCAGCAGTGAACGGGGGCCGGGGAACACTGAAGCTTTCTTT. Translation: CASSERGPGNTEAFF. The genes are TRBV25-1 and TRBJ1-1, with D possibly being TRBD1 (6 bases). The length of the CDR3 is 15 residues. CDR1 MGHDK and CDR2 SYGVNS come from the germline V gene. V was cut by 2 bases and J by 1 base, with 11 bases left in between.